These T cell receptor beta chains were read from a single sample in a study of immune characterization of retroperitoneal liposarcoma. TCRdb reanalysed the PCR reads using MiXCR and keeps one entry per CDR3 protein. This sample carries about 10,000 distinct CDR3 sequences, 25% to 30% of them seen once, and the ten largest clones take 7.5% to 9.5%. The material sequenced was tumor tissue. The receptors derive from a female donor with retroperitoneal liposarcoma. Each CDR3 is given without its conserved first and last residue. Not all rows give a size; the values are once, few, many and, for expanded clones, a class.

j_call v_call clone_size cdr3_aa
TRBJ2-4 TRBV6-4 - ASSDTDRQGEQY
TRBJ2-1 TRBV6-1 - ASSVGVADYNEQF
TRBJ2-5 TRBV27 few ASSPDGDRMYNEQY
TRBJ2-7 TRBV4-2 - ASSQNTGLATEQY
- TRBV6-4 few ASSGTSGRLIRDEQY
TRBJ1-3 TRBV7-6 few ASSWTLRDRVGNTIY
TRBJ2-7 TRBV5-1 - ASSYVYEQY
TRBJ1-1 TRBV7-8 - ASSLGSRLYTEAF
TRBJ2-3 TRBV7-2 medium-sized ASSLWASGAGPDTQY
- TRBV6-1 - ASSDDTYNEQY
TRBJ2-5 TRBV7-3 many ASSSRTSGEQY
TRBJ1-2 TRBV6-1 - ASTIQTGGYYGYT
- TRBV6-1 few ASRTGTSGRDEQY
TRBJ2-5 TRBV6-1 - ASSVSLYQETQY
TRBJ2-1 TRBV6-1 few ATGSLSGQETQF
- TRBV6-1 - ASSEGTALQETQY
TRBJ2-5 TRBV5-4 - ASSSAGLQETQY
TRBJ2-3 TRBV4-1 few ASSQPTGSLADTQY
TRBJ2-6 TRBV11-3 medium-sized ASSPRGGASGANVLT
- TRBV7-6 - ASSLGQGMEQF
TRBJ1-4 TRBV12-3/TRBV12-4 - ASSLGGAGGKLF
TRBJ2-1 TRBV12-3/TRBV12-4 many ASSLSGWTSVYNEQF
TRBJ2-1 TRBV7-7 - ASSLSGDYEQF
TRBJ2-1 TRBV10-3 - AISGTGGHEQF
TRBJ2-5 TRBV5-3 - ASSLDGGAKNEQY
TRBJ2-1 TRBV28 - ASSSAVRLNNEQF
- TRBV7-2 medium-sized ASSNYDEQY
TRBJ1-1 TRBV10-2 few ASSKVLNTEAF
- TRBV12-3/TRBV12-4 - ASSPRASGGHNEQF
TRBJ2-7 TRBV7-2 medium-sized ASSSGLAGPFYEQY
TRBJ2-3 TRBV11-2 medium-sized ASSGPGQGARYTDTQY
TRBJ2-5 TRBV12-3/TRBV12-4 medium-sized ASSLGWNRETQY
TRBJ2-7 TRBV7-8 - ASTGRVSYEQY
TRBJ2-1 TRBV6-1 many ATATSGGNEQF
- TRBV6-1 - ASSLGRWETQY
TRBJ2-5 TRBV6-1 - ASSPDLETQY
- TRBV6-1 medium-sized ASSRDPGEQY
TRBJ2-7 TRBV6-1 medium-sized ASSEEGPGSSYEQY
TRBJ2-3 TRBV7-4 once ASTPDRGTDTQY
TRBJ2-2 TRBV6-1 many ASSSALGELF
TRBJ2-7 TRBV6-1 medium-sized ASSERGGGSSYEQY
- TRBV7-2 - ASSLGGIDYEQY
TRBJ2-7 TRBV7-2 large ASSLARASYEQY
TRBJ1-5 TRBV6-6 - ASSYDKGKQPQH
TRBJ2-3 TRBV6-5 - ASSEGGQGNN
TRBJ2-1 TRBV12-3/TRBV12-4 many ASRIRSYNEQF
TRBJ2-1 TRBV6-1 medium-sized ASSDPRDRGEETQF
TRBJ1-5 TRBV12-3/TRBV12-4 few ASSTTVGQPQH
TRBJ2-1 TRBV6-1 medium-sized ASRVDRSVSNEQF
TRBJ2-1 TRBV7-6 many ASSLEPGQGAFEQF
TRBJ2-1 TRBV6-1 - ASSEEVASYNEQF
TRBJ2-7 TRBV6-1 few ASSNTRAEQY
TRBJ2-5 TRBV6-1 - ASSPVGETQY